The T cell receptor beta chain under discussion was sequenced for a study of T cell responses to AZD1222 COVID-19 vaccine. TCRdb keeps only in-frame clones here, not all; method: immunoSEQ multiplex PCR. Found here are 150,000 to 200,000 clones, 87% of them singletons; the top ten hold about 3%. The germline V and J ends were trimmed by 5 bases and 3 bases, with 16 bases remaining between them. Germline-derived CDR1 and CDR2 are WNHNN and SYGVQD (reference sequence). The CDR3 spans 15 residues. The starting material was peripheral blood, obtained on day 0 of MenACWY control vaccination. The chain carries TRBV10-1 and TRBJ1-1; D unclear. This TCR derives from an adult in good health. This CDR3 is CASSSGGTTDTEAFF. DNA of the CDR3: TGCGCCAGCAGTTCGGGAGGAACCACGGACACTGAAGCTTTCTTT.